Listed below are T cell receptor beta chains from one sample, sequenced in a study of blood T cell repertoires in COVID-19. Profiled with immunoSEQ multiplex PCR; TCRdb holds only in-frame clones, not every one. The sample has 190,000 or so clones; approximately 82% are singletons. The sequenced sample consisted of peripheral blood. Receptors originate from a human donor with acute or convalescent COVID-19. The donor label of this sample is uncertain. Each CDR3 is given with its conserved first and last residue. A D gene is named only where the DNA matches it firmly. Only part of the rows carry a size: once, few, many, or a class if the clone is expanded.

TGTGCCACCAGCAGAGACGGGGGGGTCGCCTCTTACTATGGCTACACCTTC	CATSRDGGVASYYGYTF	TRBV15	TRBJ1-2	NA	NA
TGTGCCAGCAAGGCTAGCGACAATGAGCAGTTCTTC	CASKASDNEQFF	TRBV2	TRBJ2-1	NA	few
TGTGCCAGCAGCGGAGGGACAGGCAACTATGGCTACACCTTC	CASSGGTGNYGYTF	TRBV5-6	TRBJ1-2	TRBD1	NA
TGTGCCAGCAGCGAAACAGGGGGGGATGGCTACACCTTC	CASSETGGDGYTF	TRBV9	TRBJ1-2	TRBD1	NA
TGTGCCAGCAGTTACGAGGTAGCGGGAGGCAAAGAGACCCAGTACTTC	CASSYEVAGGKETQYF	TRBV6-6	TRBJ2-5	TRBD2	NA
TGTGCCAGCGGGTTCCGGGACAGGGGTGGGAATGAAAAACTGTTTTTT	CASGFRDRGGNEKLFF	TRBV6-7	TRBJ1-4	TRBD1	once
TGTGCCAGCTCTCGACTCTACAATGAGCAGTTCTTC	CASSRLYNEQFF	TRBV2	TRBJ2-1	NA	once
TGTGCCAGCAGTCGGTTCCGGGACTCGTTCAATGAGCAGTTCTTC	CASSRFRDSFNEQFF	TRBV25-1	TRBJ2-1	NA	NA
TGCGCCAGCAGCCAGCAGGGGGGGAACACTGAAGCTTTCTTT	CASSQQGGNTEAFF	TRBV5-1	TRBJ1-1	TRBD1	NA
TGCAGCGCTGTGACTAGCGGGAGAAAGGAGACCCAGTACTTC	CSAVTSGRKETQYF	TRBV29-1	TRBJ2-5	TRBD2	NA
TGCGCCAGCAGCTTCAAAACTAGCGGGAGAGACACCGGGGAGCTGTTTTTT	CASSFKTSGRDTGELFF	TRBV5-1	TRBJ2-2	TRBD2	NA
TGTGCTAGTGGTTTCCCCGGCGGCAGCGGGCATTTT	CASGFPGGSGHF	TRBV12-5	TRBJ1-5	NA	NA
TGTGCCAGCAGCCAAGATTGGGGGACAGGGAAGAGGGCTGAAGCTTTCTTT	CASSQDWGTGKRAEAFF	TRBV4-2	TRBJ1-1	TRBD1	NA
TGCAGCGTGGACACCACGAACACCGGGGAGCTGTTTTTT	CSVDTTNTGELFF	TRBV29-1	TRBJ2-2	NA	NA
TGTGCCAGCAGTTTATCGCTAGGGAGCTCCTACAATGAGCAGTTCTTC	CASSLSLGSSYNEQFF	TRBV27	TRBJ2-1	NA	NA
TGTGCCAGCAGCCTTTCTAACACCGGGGAGCTGTTTTTT	CASSLSNTGELFF	TRBV11-3	TRBJ2-2	NA	NA
TGTGCCAGCAGTAGGGGGGACAGTGGAAATCAGCCCCAGCATTTT	CASSRGDSGNQPQHF	TRBV6-2/TRBV6-3	TRBJ1-5	TRBD1	NA
TGTGCCAGCAGGAAAACTAGCGGCGGCTCCTACGAGCAGTACTTC	CASRKTSGGSYEQYF	TRBV11-2	TRBJ2-7	TRBD2	NA